What follows is one TCR beta chain and its context. V lost 2 bases to trimming and J lost 4 bases; unmatched junction nucleotides: 4. Per the germline V gene, CDR1 is LNHNV and CDR2 is YYDKDF (reference sequence). The length of the CDR3 is 14 residues. These data originate in a study of blood T cell repertoires in COVID-19. The wider study: Researchers got acute and convalescent COVID-19 samples from the United States, Italy and Spain. Sources were T cells, B-cell-depleted T cells, or PBMCs; the material itself was cDNA or gDNA.

As originally analysed: Reference gene primer amplification in the assay estimated nucleated cell counts. Produced via immunoSEQ multiplex PCR; TCRdb's table is partial and in-frame only. That table is the source of V, J and clone size, and D and trimming were worked out from the DNA. The data show 410,000 or so clones, roughly 88% seen once. V usage is TRBV15 and J usage is TRBJ1-1, with 7 nucleotides matching TRBD1. The sequencing input was peripheral blood. This clonotype was sampled from a woman aged 30 to 39 with active or convalescent COVID-19. CDR3 sequence reads: CATSRLQGSTEAFF. The CDR3 nucleotides read TGTGCCACCAGCAGATTACAGGGGAGCACTGAAGCTTTCTTT. Variable domain in full (rest from reference TRBV15 and TRBJ1-1): DAMVIQNPRYQVTQFGKPVTLSCSQTLNHNVMYWYQQKSSQAPKLLFHYYDKDFNNEADTPDNFQSRRPNTSFCFLDIRSPGLGDTAMYLCATSRLQGSTEAFFGQGTRLTVV.